This T cell receptor (beta chain) was documented in a study of T cell responses to AZD1222 COVID-19 vaccine. From germline, CDR1 is LGHDT and CDR2 YNNKEL (reference sequence). The CDR3 totals 16 residues. Germline trimming cut 4 bases from V and 2 bases from J; bases unmatched to any gene: 5. This table comes from immunoSEQ multiplex PCR, and its TCRdb copy is limited to in-frame clones, with some not included. The data show 150,000 to 200,000 clones, around 88% seen once. The chain carries TRBV3-1 (or the pseudogene TRBV3-2) and TRBJ2-3; TRBD2 aligns across 11 bases. This specimen was peripheral blood, taken 28 days after the second AZD1222 dose. The receptor comes from an adult who received the AZD1222 COVID-19 vaccine. The CDR3, as DNA: TGTGCCAGCAGCCGCAATAGCGGGGGGGTCACAGATACGCAGTATTTT. Translated: CASSRNSGGVTDTQYF.